Shown below are 27 T cell receptor beta chains from a single sample sequenced in a study of shared clonotypes between healthy human individuals. Produced via immunoSEQ multiplex PCR; TCRdb's table is partial and in-frame only. The sample lists more than 400,000 clones; around four fifths were seen once. Material: PBMCs. The receptor set was obtained from a woman in her forties in good health. Some clones in this sample may be carry-over from other donors' samples.

Points on this clone: This may stem from a read error, because a much larger clone lies one nucleotide away. This sequence joins TRBV30 and TRBJ1-1; possible D gene TRBD1, 5 bases. The CDR3 covers 15 residues. CDR1 and CDR2 from the germline V gene are GTSNPN and SVGIG (reference sequence). The CDR3: CAWSVRGRSGTETFF. The CDR3 DNA is TGTGCCTGGAGTGTACGGGGGAGGTCAGGCACTGAAACTTTCTTT.

This clone was found a few times. The CDR3 DNA follows: TGTGCCAGCAGCTTCTCGGAGGACTCCTACGAGCAGTACTTC. It codes for CASSFSEDSYEQYF. This sequence joins TRBV7-6 and TRBJ2-7; the D gene is possibly TRBD2 (5 bases). The CDR3 consists of 14 residues. Deletions cut 3 bases from V and 0 bases from J, with 9 bases between. Germline V lookup: CDR1 SGHVS, CDR2 FNYEAQ. The whole variable domain, remainder taken from reference TRBV7-6 and TRBJ2-7, is GAGVSQSPRYKVTKRGQDVALRCDPISGHVSLYWYRQALGQGPEFLTYFNYEAQQDKSGLPNDRFSAERPEGSISTLTIQRTEQRDSAMYRCASSFSEDSYEQYFGPGTRLTVT.

For this clone: The same CDR3 can be traced to other DNA sequences in this sample. This chain uses TRBV7-2 with TRBJ2-5, with D uncertain. Germline values: CDR1 SGHTA, CDR2 FQGNSA. The CDR3 has 12 amino acids. The V end lost 5 bases, the J end lost 4 bases, and 8 bases lay between the germline ends. The CDR3 nucleotides are TGTGCCAGCAGCCATCCTAGAGAGACCCAGTACTTC. Translation gives CASSHPRETQYF.

This chain uses TRBV15 with TRBJ2-5; 7 positions agree with TRBD1. TRBJ2-7 matches the DNA end more closely, so the J call is doubtful. The CDR3 is 17 amino acids. The germline V gene has CDR1 LNHNV and CDR2 YYDKDF (reference sequence). CDR3 protein: CATRTGTEVKVSYEQYF. The CDR3 nucleotides are TGTGCCACCAGGACCGGGACAGAAGTAAAAGTCTCCTACGAGCAGTACTTC.

In regard to this clone: This is likely an artifact of a read error, given a far larger clone one base away. The CDR3: CASRTGTYEQYF. The CDR3 region has the DNA TGTGCCAGCAGGACAGGGACCTACGAGCAGTACTTC. The chain recombines TRBV6-6 with TRBJ2-7; 7 nucleotides align to TRBD1. The CDR3 extends over 12 amino acids. J lost 2 bases, V lost 6 bases, and 1 base had no gene match. Per germline, CDR1 MNHNY and CDR2 SVGAGI (reference sequence).

The chain links TRBV2 to TRBJ1-1; D uncertain. The V end was cut by 4 bases, the J end by 4 bases, with 7 bases between. Germline assignment: CDR1 SNHLY and CDR2 FYNNEI. This CDR3 contains 12 residues. In nucleotides, the CDR3 is TGTGCCAGCAGTGCACAGATCACTGAAGCTTTCTTT. Translating it yields CASSAQITEAFF.

This clone showed up just a few times. The CDR3 region is CASKGGGGNRQPQHF. The CDR3 nucleotides are TGTGCCAGCAAAGGAGGTGGAGGGAATCGTCAGCCCCAGCATTTT. V usage is TRBV28 and J usage is TRBJ1-5, with D unclear. Germline V lookup: CDR1 MDHEN, CDR2 SYDVKM. This CDR3 is 15 amino acids long. Trimming took 7 bases from V and 6 from J, leaving 19 bases between them.

This clone has just one count. The chain employs TRBV28 and TRBJ2-1; 8 nucleotides match TRBD1. J lost 6 bases, V lost 5 bases, and 9 bases had no gene match. This CDR3 comprises 15 residues. CDR1 MDHEN and CDR2 SYDVKM come from the germline V gene. The CDR3 sequence is CASSPRTGRANEQFF. The DNA of the CDR3 is TGTGCCAGCAGTCCCCGGACAGGGCGCGCCAATGAGCAGTTCTTC.

The chain couples TRBV7-2 to TRBJ2-7; the match to TRBD2 covers 9 bases. The germline V gene has CDR1 SGHTA and CDR2 FQGNSA. The CDR3 totals 13 residues. V dropped 5 bases and J dropped 4; count of bases not matched to a gene: 3. The CDR3 DNA reads TGTGCCAGCAGCCCCAGCGGGAGGTACGAGCAGTACTTC. Translating it yields CASSPSGRYEQYF.

This clone has only one observation. The chain links TRBV7-2 to TRBJ2-5; D is ambiguous. The CDR3 loop spans 13 amino acids. The V end was cut by 2 bases, the J end by 5 bases, with 9 bases between. Germline values: CDR1 SGHTA, CDR2 FQGNSA. CDR3 nucleotide sequence: TGTGCCAGCAGCTTATCGGTTGGGGAGACCCAGTACTTC. Translation gives CASSLSVGETQYF.

The chain is built from TRBV30 and TRBJ2-3; 11 bases match TRBD2. CDR1 and CDR2 from the germline V gene are GTSNPN and SVGIG (reference sequence). Trimming removed 3 bases from V and 0 bases from J; junction bases left unmatched: 2. The CDR3 covers 15 residues. CDR3 nucleotides: TGTGCCTGGAGAAGACTAGCGGGAAGCACAGATACGCAGTATTTT. Amino acids: CAWRRLAGSTDTQYF.

This chain uses TRBV7-9 with TRBJ2-5; possibly TRBD1 or TRBD2 for D (5 bases each). The CDR3 spans 13 residues. The V and J ends lost 1 base and 5 bases respectively, with 8 bases between them. The V gene's germline CDR1 is SEHNR and CDR2 FQNEAQ (reference sequence). DNA of the CDR3: TGTGCCAGCAGCTTAGGGGGGTCTGAGACCCAGTACTTC. Amino acids: CASSLGGSETQYF.

This clone was seen once. This chain uses TRBV6-1 with TRBJ2-2; 12 bases fit TRBD2. The junction had 5 bases not matched to a gene; V was cut back by 5 bases and J by 7 bases. CDR1 and CDR2 (germline): MNHNS, SASEGT. The CDR3 has 15 amino acids. This chain's CDR3 is CASSPLAGGSGELFF. CDR3 DNA: TGTGCCAGCAGTCCACTAGCGGGAGGTAGCGGGGAGCTGTTTTTT.

The chain links TRBV7-8 to TRBJ2-5; unclear D gene. The tail of the sequence fits TRBJ2-7 better, so the J call may be wrong. CDR3 length equals 15 residues. Germline V gene data show CDR1 as SGHVS and CDR2 as FQNEAQ. The CDR3 nucleotides are TGTGCCAGCAGCTTAGCCCTCGCTTCTCGAGGCGAGCAGTACTTC. Translating gives CASSLALASRGEQYF.

The chain recombines TRBV2 with TRBJ1-4; D call uncertain. Germline V gene data show CDR1 as SNHLY and CDR2 as FYNNEI. The CDR3 is made up of 11 amino acids. The V and J ends lost 7 bases and 6 bases respectively, with 6 bases between them. In DNA, the CDR3 is TGTGCCAGCACCTCCTATGAAAAACTGTTTTTT. It translates to CASTSYEKLFF. The whole variable domain, remainder taken from reference TRBV2 and TRBJ1-4, is EPEVTQTPSHQVTQMGQEVILRCVPISNHLYFYWYRQILGQKVEFLVSFYNNEISEKSEIFDDQFSVERPDGSNFTLKIRSTKLEDSAMYFCASTSYEKLFFGSGTQLSVL.

For this clone: Since a far larger clone is one base different, this is likely a read error. Other DNA variants within this sample encode the same CDR3. The genes are TRBV5-4 and TRBJ1-4, with D perhaps TRBD1 (6 bases). CDR3 length: 13 residues. Germline assignment: CDR1 SGHNT and CDR2 YYREEE (reference sequence). CDR3: CASRGGENEKLFF. CDR3 in DNA: TGCGCCAGCAGAGGGGGGGAGAATGAAAAACTGTTTTTT.

The chain combines TRBV11-2 with TRBJ2-1, with unresolved D. The CDR3 runs to 15 residues. V was clipped by 3 bases and J by 2 bases, with 11 bases between them. CDR1 SGHAT and CDR2 FQNNGV come from the germline V gene. The CDR3 spells CASSFATVTYNEQFF. The CDR3 DNA follows: TGTGCCAGCAGCTTCGCGACGGTAACCTACAATGAGCAGTTCTTC.

Concerning this clone itself: In the same sample, other DNA sequences code for this CDR3. The chain combines TRBV9 with TRBJ2-2; possibly TRBD2 for D (6 bases). Germline assignment: CDR1 SGDLS and CDR2 YYNGEE. The ends were cut back, 3 bases at V and 1 base at J, with 10 bases in the middle. The CDR3 runs to 15 residues. This CDR3 is CASSASGRNTGELFF. DNA for the CDR3: TGTGCCAGCAGCGCGAGCGGGCGGAACACCGGGGAGCTGTTTTTT.

This clone was detected only once. This chain links TRBV30 with TRBJ2-7; the match to TRBD2 covers 7 bases. The V gene end was trimmed by 8 bases and the J gene end by 0 bases; junction bases not matched to a gene: 10. There are 14 residues in the CDR3. CDR1 is GTSNPN and CDR2 is SVGIG in the germline V gene (reference sequence). This CDR3 is CAGGWGGRSYEQYF. For the CDR3, the DNA is TGTGCCGGCGGATGGGGGGGACGCTCCTACGAGCAGTACTTC.

This clone was seen only once. The same CDR3 arises from other DNA sequences in this sample as well. The chain employs TRBV30 and TRBJ2-7; unclear D gene. The CDR3 spans 11 residues. V gave up 2 bases and J gave up 5 bases, with 7 bases separating them. Germline CDR1 GTSNPN, CDR2 SVGIG (reference sequence). The CDR3 bases are TGTGCCTGGAGTCCCCTAGACGAGCAGTACTTC. The encoded protein is CAWSPLDEQYF. Drawing the rest from reference TRBV30 and TRBJ2-7, the complete variable domain is SQTIHQWPATLVQPVGSPLSLECTVEGTSNPNLYWYRQAAGRGLQLLFYSVGIGQISSEVPQNLSASRPQDRQFILSSKKLLLSDSGFYLCAWSPLDEQYFGPGTRLTVT.

The rearrangement joins TRBV29-1 to TRBJ2-3; D uncertain. This CDR3 is built from 14 residues. Trimming removed 7 bases at V and 0 bases at J, with 14 bases between. The germline CDR1 and CDR2 sequences are SQVTM and ANQGSEA. CDR3 region: CSAPVPTSTDTQYF. CDR3 coding DNA: TGCAGCGCCCCAGTCCCCACTAGCACAGATACGCAGTATTTT.

The chain links TRBV5-1 to TRBJ2-1; D not resolved. With 4 bases removed from V and 8 bases from J, the gap between germline ends came to 16 bases. Germline loops: CDR1 SGHRS, CDR2 YFSETQ. CDR3 size: 14 residues. As DNA, the CDR3 is TGCGCCAGCAGCACCAGGCCCCAGTTCGATGAGCAGTTCTTC. Encoded protein: CASSTRPQFDEQFF.

A word on this clone: This sample includes further DNA sequences coding for the same CDR3. The CDR3 DNA sequence: TGTGCCAGCAGTTTCAGTACAGATACGCAGTATTTT. Its protein product is CASSFSTDTQYF. This chain links TRBV2 with TRBJ2-3; D not resolved. Germline CDR1 is SNHLY and CDR2 is FYNNEI. This CDR3 spans 12 amino acids. Trimming left V 5 bases short and J 3 bases short, with 6 bases between.

The chain employs TRBV7-9 and TRBJ2-1; a weak D match, TRBD1 (6 bases). Germline V gene sequence: CDR1 SEHNR, CDR2 FQNEAQ (reference sequence). The germline V and J ends were trimmed by 6 bases and 3 bases, with 9 bases remaining between them. This CDR3 region has 13 residues. CDR3 DNA: TGTGCCAGCAGGACAGGACACTACAATGAGCAGTTCTTC. Residues: CASRTGHYNEQFF.

The CDR3 bases are TGTGCCAGCAGTGGAGGGGGGCCCCGGGAGACCCAGTACTTC. Its translation: CASSGGGPRETQYF. The rearrangement uses TRBV2 and TRBJ2-5; possibly TRBD1 or TRBD2 for D (6 bases each). Trimming pared 4 bases from V and 5 bases from J, leaving 14 bases between. From germline, CDR1 is SNHLY and CDR2 FYNNEI. The CDR3 has 14 amino acids.

The chain has TRBV28 and TRBJ2-3, with TRBD2 matching 8 bases. V lost 7 bases and J lost 5; bases outside the gene matches: 14. In germline, CDR1 is MDHEN, CDR2 SYDVKM. This CDR3 is built from 16 residues. The CDR3 reads CASTLLSGKLGDTQYF. The CDR3 DNA sequence: TGTGCCAGCACCCTACTTAGCGGGAAGTTGGGAGATACGCAGTATTTT.

This chain links TRBV9 with TRBJ2-2; 8 bases match TRBD2. The CDR3 sequence is 16 residues long. The trim removed 0 bases at V and 1 base at J, leaving 2 bases unmatched. Germline CDR1 reads SGDLS; CDR2 reads YYNGEE. The CDR3 nucleotides read TGTGCCAGCAGCGTAGCGGGACTAGTGAACACCGGGGAGCTGTTTTTT. It yields the protein CASSVAGLVNTGELFF.